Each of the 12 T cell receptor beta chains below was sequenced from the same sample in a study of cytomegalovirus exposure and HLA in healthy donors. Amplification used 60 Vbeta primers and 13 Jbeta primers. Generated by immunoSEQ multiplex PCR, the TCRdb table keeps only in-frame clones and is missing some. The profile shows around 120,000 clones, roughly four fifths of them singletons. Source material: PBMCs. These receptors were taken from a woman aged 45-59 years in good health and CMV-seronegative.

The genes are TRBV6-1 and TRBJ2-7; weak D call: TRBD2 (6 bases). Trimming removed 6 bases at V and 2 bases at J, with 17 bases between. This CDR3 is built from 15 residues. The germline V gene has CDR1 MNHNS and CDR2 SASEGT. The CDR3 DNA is TGTGCCAGCAGCGGGAGTAACAGCGCCACCTACGAGCAGTACTTC. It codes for CASSGSNSATYEQYF.

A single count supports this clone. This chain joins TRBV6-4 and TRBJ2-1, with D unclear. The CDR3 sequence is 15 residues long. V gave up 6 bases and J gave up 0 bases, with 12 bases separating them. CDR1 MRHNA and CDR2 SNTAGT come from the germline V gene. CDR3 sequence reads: CASRPTESSYNEQFF. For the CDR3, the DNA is TGTGCCAGCAGACCTACAGAGAGCTCCTACAATGAGCAGTTCTTC.

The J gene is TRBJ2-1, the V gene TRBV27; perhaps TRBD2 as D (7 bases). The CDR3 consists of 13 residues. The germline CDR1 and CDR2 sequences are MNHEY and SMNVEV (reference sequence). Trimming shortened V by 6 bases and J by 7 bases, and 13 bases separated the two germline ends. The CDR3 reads CASSVGGHNEQFF. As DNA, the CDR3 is TGTGCCAGCAGCGTGGGGGGGCATAATGAGCAGTTCTTC.

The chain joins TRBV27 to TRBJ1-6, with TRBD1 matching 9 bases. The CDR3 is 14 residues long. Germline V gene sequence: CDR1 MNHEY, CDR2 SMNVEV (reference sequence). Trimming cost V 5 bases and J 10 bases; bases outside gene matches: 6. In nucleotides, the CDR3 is TGTGCCAGCAGTGCCGGGACAGGGAACTCACCCCTCCACTTT. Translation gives CASSAGTGNSPLHF.

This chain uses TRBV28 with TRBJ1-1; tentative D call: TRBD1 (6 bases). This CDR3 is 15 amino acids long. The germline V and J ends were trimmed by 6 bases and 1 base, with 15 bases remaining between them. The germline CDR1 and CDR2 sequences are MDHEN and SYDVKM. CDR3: CASRYLGTPNTEAFF. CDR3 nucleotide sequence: TGTGCCAGCAGATACCTCGGGACACCGAACACTGAAGCTTTCTTT.

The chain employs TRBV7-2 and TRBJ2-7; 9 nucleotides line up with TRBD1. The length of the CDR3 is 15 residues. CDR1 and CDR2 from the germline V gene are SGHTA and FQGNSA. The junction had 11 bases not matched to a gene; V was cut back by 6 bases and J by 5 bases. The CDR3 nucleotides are TGTGCCAGCAGTATAGATGGGACAGGGAGCCACGAGCAGTACTTC. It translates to CASSIDGTGSHEQYF.

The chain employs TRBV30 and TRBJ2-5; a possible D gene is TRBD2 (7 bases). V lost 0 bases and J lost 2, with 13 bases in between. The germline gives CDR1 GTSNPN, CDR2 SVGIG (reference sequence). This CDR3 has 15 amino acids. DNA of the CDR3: TGTGCCTGGAGTGTGGGCGGGGGCTCACAAGAGACCCAGTACTTC. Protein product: CAWSVGGGSQETQYF.

The CDR3 is CASSLRPQGGAFF. In DNA form, the CDR3 reads TGTGCCAGCAGCTTACGTCCACAGGGGGGAGCTTTCTTT. The chain carries TRBV7-2 and TRBJ1-1; TRBD1 matches at 8 bases. Unmatched junction bases numbered 6, after V lost 2 bases and J lost 10 bases. Germline V gene sequence: CDR1 SGHTA, CDR2 FQGNSA. CDR3 length equals 13 residues.

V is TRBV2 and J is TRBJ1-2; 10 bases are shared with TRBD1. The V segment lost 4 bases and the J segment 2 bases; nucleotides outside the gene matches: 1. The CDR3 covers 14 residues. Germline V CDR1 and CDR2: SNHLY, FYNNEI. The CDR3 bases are TGTGCCAGCAGTGGACAGGGGGCGAACTATGGCTACACCTTC. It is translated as CASSGQGANYGYTF.

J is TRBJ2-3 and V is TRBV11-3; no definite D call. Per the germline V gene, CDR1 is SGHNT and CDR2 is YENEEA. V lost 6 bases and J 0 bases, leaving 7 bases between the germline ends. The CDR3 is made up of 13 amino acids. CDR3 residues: CASRIPSTDTQYF. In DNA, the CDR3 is TGTGCCAGCAGAATCCCTAGCACAGATACGCAGTATTTT.

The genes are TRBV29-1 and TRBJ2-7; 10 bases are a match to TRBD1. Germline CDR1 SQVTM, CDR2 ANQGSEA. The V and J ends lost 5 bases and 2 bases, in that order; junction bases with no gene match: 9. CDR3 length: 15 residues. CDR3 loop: CSVLDSGTGAYEQYF. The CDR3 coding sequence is TGCAGCGTTTTGGATTCCGGGACAGGGGCCTACGAGCAGTACTTC.

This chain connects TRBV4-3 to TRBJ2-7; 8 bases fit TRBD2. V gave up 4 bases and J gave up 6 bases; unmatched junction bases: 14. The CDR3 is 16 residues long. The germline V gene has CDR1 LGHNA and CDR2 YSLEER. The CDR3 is CASSPNPGLEAGEQYF. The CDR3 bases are TGCGCCAGCAGCCCAAACCCGGGACTAGAGGCGGGCGAGCAGTACTTC.